This T cell receptor beta chain stems from a study of post-analysis software for immune sequencing data (dated by TCRdb to the mid-2010s). About the study as a whole: The recorded disease courses included relapsing-remitting, secondary progressive and progressive-relapsing multiple sclerosis, and some patients had no subtype annotation. Patient repertoires were compared against 10 to 12 previously published healthy control repertoires from donors aged 6 to 25 years. A subset of samples was prepared in parallel using single-end sample barcoding, then pooled and co-amplified after Illumina adapter ligation.

Study-wide conclusions, independent of this receptor: Patients showed significantly higher frequencies than controls for a few TRBV segments, among them TRBV5-6, TRBV5-1 and TRBV20-1. Strong co-clustering of samples prepared in the same batch was shown by direct clustering with F measure, prompting a batch-effect correction. The control group was slightly older than the multiple sclerosis patient group. Compared with controls, multiple sclerosis patients had significantly lower normalized Chao1 diversity, a finding suggesting substantial peripheral T-cell clonal expansion.

The library was produced with PCR. Sequencing relied on an Illumina HiSeq 2500. To reduce PCR and sequencing biases, unique molecular identifiers were built into the TCR beta cDNA libraries. About 500,000 cDNA molecules were obtained per 1 to 10 million input T cells, so each molecule approximated one T cell. The same protocol used for the earlier healthy control dataset was applied to prepare and sequence the patient libraries. Within a given batch, samples were prepared together, multiplexed and sequenced on the same HiSeq lane. In the paper's pipeline: Raw barcoded reads were processed with MIGEC, discarding single-read molecular identifier groups before consensus assembly and CDR3 extraction. Clonotype tables were post-analysed with VDJtools, and diversity was normalized by down-sampling all datasets to the smallest sample size. In repertoire overlap clustering, CDR3 amino acid sequences, but not nucleotide sequences, were matched to correct batch-related cross-sample contamination. Using fastp at Q25 and MiXCR, TCRdb reprocessed the public reads and kept productive beta chains. Every CDR3 protein is listed once, alongside the most common genes and DNA of its rows. None of the V and J calls come from the authors' own analysis; TCRdb made them. The sample profile shows a few hundred thousand distinct CDR3 sequences; approximately 46% of them were found once. The ten biggest clones cover roughly 12% of the sample.

Details on this clonotype: This clone's antigen is unknown. No quality values exist for individual bases; no much larger clone is one base distant.

TCR beta repertoires were profiled from peripheral blood of over 10 young patients with multiple sclerosis to demonstrate the VDJtools post-analysis software. The multiple sclerosis patients were children and adolescents between 6 and 15 years of age. CDR3 length: 14 amino acids, cysteine to phenylalanine. Only CDR3 DNA is held: 42 bases, read in frame from base 1. From a lookup of the germline V gene (reference sequence), CDR1 and CDR2 are DFQATT and SNEGSKA. V and J lose 0 bases and 1 base, and a span of 9 bases separates them. Sequencing was carried out using blood. The TCR comes from a girl aged 10-17 years with multiple sclerosis. The chain is made from TRBV20-1 and TRBJ2-5; the D gene is not confidently resolved. The base sequence is TGCAGTGCTAGAGATCTAAAGTCCCAAGAGACCCAGTACTTC. Its protein reads: CSARDLKSQETQYF.